One and the same sample provided the 27 T cell receptor beta chains below, sequenced in a study of a mutant IDH1 vaccine in newly diagnosed glioma. Only in-frame clones appear in the TCRdb table, and some are missing; sequencing was by immunoSEQ multiplex PCR. The data contain approximately 60,000 clones, around 89% of them singletons. The antigens of these receptors remain unknown. As to time point: week 5, during vaccination. Every single dose of the vaccine, 300 ug of mutant IDH1 20-mer peptide, came with topical imiquimod. Sequences were derived from PBMCs, sampled from a glioma patient whose treatment included an IDH1 peptide vaccine. All receptors derive from a woman aged 40 to 50 with glioma.

The chain joins TRBV5-1 to TRBJ1-1; D remains unclear. The CDR3 is 14 amino acids. Trimming removed 1 base from V and 7 bases from J, with 14 bases in between. CDR1 and CDR2 from the germline V gene are SGHRS and YFSETQ. The CDR3 reads CASSLQAGKVEAFF. CDR3 sequence (DNA): TGCGCCAGCAGCTTGCAGGCGGGTAAGGTTGAAGCTTTCTTT.

This chain connects TRBV5-1 to TRBJ1-1, with TRBD1 matching 10 bases. Trimming at V came to 3 bases and at J to 9 bases, leaving 2 bases not matched to a gene. Looked up from germline, CDR1 is SGHRS and CDR2 is YFSETQ. The CDR3 contains 12 residues. For the CDR3, the DNA is TGCGCCAGCAGCTATGACAGGGGGCAAGCTTTCTTT. Amino acid sequence: CASSYDRGQAFF.

V gene TRBV29-1 combines with J gene TRBJ1-5; D gene uncertain. The CDR3 extends over 14 amino acids. Trimming stripped 3 bases from V and 2 bases from J, with 11 bases between. Per germline, CDR1 SQVTM and CDR2 ANQGSEA. CDR3 residues: CSVDQDDRNQPQHF. CDR3 nucleotide sequence: TGCAGCGTTGATCAGGACGACCGCAATCAGCCCCAGCATTTT.

The rearrangement joins TRBV6-5 to TRBJ1-5; the D gene is possibly TRBD1 (6 bases). V dropped 2 bases and J dropped 6 bases, with 14 bases sitting between them. The germline CDR1 and CDR2 sequences are MNHEY and SVGAGI. This CDR3 contains 15 residues. CDR3: CASSYTSGEGQPQHF. The CDR3 DNA sequence: TGTGCCAGCAGTTACACCTCAGGGGAGGGTCAGCCCCAGCATTTT.

This clone was seen once. The chain carries TRBV27 and TRBJ2-4; 8 nucleotides match TRBD2. The CDR3 has 17 amino acids. The germline gives CDR1 MNHEY, CDR2 SMNVEV (reference sequence). After removal of 8 bases from V and 2 bases from J, the junction contained 14 bases not matched to a gene. DNA of the CDR3: TGTGCCAGCTCCCTCCGGTGGCTAGCGGGTTCCAAAAACATTCAGTACTTC. Translated, it gives CASSLRWLAGSKNIQYF.

The rearrangement links TRBV6-5 to TRBJ2-2; D perhaps matches TRBD2 (6 bases). The CDR3 has 12 residues. Germline V gene sequence: CDR1 MNHEY, CDR2 SVGAGI. V shed 6 bases and J shed 7 bases, with 9 bases lying between them. The CDR3: CASSRAGGELFF. The DNA of the CDR3 is TGTGCCAGCAGCAGAGCGGGCGGGGAGCTGTTTTTT.

This clone occurred once. V and J are TRBV18 and TRBJ1-1, with TRBD1 matching 7 bases. This CDR3 contains 14 residues. J was trimmed by 3 bases and V by 6 bases; bases with no gene match: 7. Germline CDR1 KGHSH, CDR2 LQKENI. The CDR3 bases are TGTGCCAGCTCCCCTCAGACAGGGCACACTGAAGCTTTCTTT. Encoded protein: CASSPQTGHTEAFF.

V is TRBV10-1 and J is TRBJ1-1, with D perhaps TRBD1 (6 bases). The CDR3 covers 13 residues. V lost 2 bases and J lost 4, with 8 bases in between. In germline, CDR1 is WNHNN, CDR2 SYGVQD (reference sequence). In nucleotides, the CDR3 is TGCGCCAGCAGTGAGGCGGACAGCACTGAAGCTTTCTTT. Translated, it gives CASSEADSTEAFF.

This clone was seen a single time. This sequence joins TRBV2 and TRBJ1-1; D is perhaps TRBD1 (5 bases). V was pared by 6 bases and J by 4 bases, with 12 bases between. In germline, CDR1 is SNHLY, CDR2 FYNNEI. The CDR3 has 13 residues. This CDR3 is CASSYDSATEAFF. CDR3 DNA: TGTGCCAGCAGCTACGACAGTGCCACTGAAGCTTTCTTT.

This clone was seen a handful of times. J is TRBJ1-1 and V is TRBV7-9; D unresolved. V gave up 3 bases and J gave up 0 bases, with 23 bases separating them. This CDR3 contains 19 residues. Per germline, CDR1 SEHNR and CDR2 FQNEAQ (reference sequence). CDR3 nucleotide sequence: TGTGCCAGCAGCTTGCGACTGGCTAGAGAGGGTCAGGTGAACACTGAAGCTTTCTTT. It yields the protein CASSLRLAREGQVNTEAFF. Using reference TRBV7-9 and TRBJ1-1 for the parts outside the CDR3, the full variable domain is DTGVSQNPRHKITKRGQNVTFRCDPISEHNRLYWYRQTLGQGPEFLTYFQNEAQLEKSRLLSDRFSAERPKGSFSTLEIQRTEQGDSAMYLCASSLRLAREGQVNTEAFFGQGTRLTVV.

This chain links TRBV5-4 with TRBJ2-1, with D uncertain. This CDR3 contains 15 residues. With 0 bases removed from V and 0 bases from J, the gap between germline ends came to 7 bases. CDR1 and CDR2 from the germline V gene are SGHNT and YYREEE (reference sequence). CDR3 sequence: CASSLGLRSYNEQFF. The CDR3 DNA reads TGTGCCAGCAGCTTGGGGTTACGCTCCTACAATGAGCAGTTCTTC.

The CDR3 loop reads CASSLTSGRAVNEQFF. The CDR3 region has the DNA TGCGCCAGCAGCTTGACTAGCGGGAGGGCAGTCAATGAGCAGTTCTTC. The chain couples TRBV5-1 to TRBJ2-1, with 13 bases aligning to TRBD2. Germline-derived CDR1 and CDR2 are SGHRS and YFSETQ. With V trimmed by 1 base and J by 6 bases, 4 bases remained unmatched. CDR3 length: 16 amino acids.

The rearrangement joins TRBV18 to TRBJ2-5; D uncertain. The CDR3 totals 14 residues. V gave up 0 bases and J gave up 5 bases, with 10 bases separating them. Germline CDR1 is KGHSH and CDR2 is LQKENI. The CDR3, as DNA: TGTGCCAGCTCACCACCCCGCCCAGCCGAGACCCAGTACTTC. Protein sequence: CASSPPRPAETQYF.

The chain links TRBV6-6 to TRBJ1-4; 8 bases match TRBD1. Trimming took 8 bases from V and 6 from J; bases not matched to a gene: 5. CDR1 is MNHNY and CDR2 is SVGAGI in the germline V gene (reference sequence). The CDR3 is 13 residues long. The DNA for the CDR3 is TGTGCCAGCCAGGACAGGGTTTATGAAAAACTGTTTTTT. This sequence encodes CASQDRVYEKLFF.

The genes are TRBV18 and TRBJ2-5; D gene unclear. V lost 2 bases and J 1 base, leaving 5 bases between the germline ends. The CDR3 has 13 residues. CDR1 is KGHSH, CDR2 LQKENI, per germline. The CDR3 coding sequence is TGTGCCAGCTCACCAGGGATCCAAGAGACCCAGTACTTC. Protein: CASSPGIQETQYF.

V and J are TRBV28 and TRBJ2-7; tentatively, D is TRBD1 (5 bases). This CDR3 contains 16 residues. Per the germline V gene, CDR1 is MDHEN and CDR2 is SYDVKM. V dropped 4 bases and J dropped 0 bases, with 16 bases sitting between them. The DNA of the CDR3 is TGTGCCAGCAGTTATCCAGCAGGGCCGAGCTCCTACGAGCAGTACTTC. It yields the protein CASSYPAGPSSYEQYF. Filled out from reference TRBV28 and TRBJ2-7, the complete variable domain reads DVKVTQSSRYLVKRTGEKVFLECVQDMDHENMFWYRQDPGLGLRLIYFSYDVKMKEKGDIPEGYSVSREKKERFSLILESASTNQTSMYLCASSYPAGPSSYEQYFGPGTRLTVT.

This clone showed up just a few times. This chain uses TRBV19 with TRBJ1-5; D possibly corresponds to TRBD1 (6 bases). The CDR3 contains 18 residues. V lost 5 bases and J lost 4, with 24 bases in between. Germline V gene data show CDR1 as LNHDA and CDR2 as SQIVND (reference sequence). CDR3 sequence: CASSPPLRGQPRNQPQHF. The CDR3 nucleotides read TGTGCCAGTAGTCCCCCTCTCCGGGGACAACCACGGAATCAGCCCCAGCATTTT.

This clone was found a few times. The chain has TRBV25-1 and TRBJ1-6, with TRBD1 as a possible D gene (6 bases). CDR1 and CDR2 from the germline V gene are MGHDK and SYGVNS. CDR3 length equals 14 residues. V was cut by 6 bases and J by 9 bases, with 15 bases left in between. CDR3 region: CASSPTGFGSPLHF. Here the CDR3 DNA reads TGTGCCAGCAGCCCAACAGGGTTTGGTTCACCCCTCCACTTT. Combining the CDR3 with reference TRBV25-1 and TRBJ1-6 gives the whole variable domain EADIYQTPRYLVIGTGKKITLECSQTMGHDKMYWYQQDPGMELHLIHYSYGVNSTEKGDLSSESTVSRIRTEHFPLTLESARPSHTSQYLCASSPTGFGSPLHFGNGTRLTVT.

The V call is TRBV12-2, the J call TRBJ1-5; the listed D gene, TRBD1, was not tested against the DNA. TRBV12-2 constitutes a pseudogene. CDR3 length equals 17 residues. For the CDR3, the DNA is TGTGCAAGTCGCCGAGGGACAGGGGGGTATAGCAATCAGCCCCAGCATTTT. Translating gives CASRRGTGGYSNQPQHF.

The chain has TRBV5-8 and TRBJ1-1, with D possibly matching TRBD1 (5 bases). This CDR3 has 12 residues. CDR1 and CDR2 (germline): SGHTS, YDEGEE. The V gene lost 3 bases and the J gene lost 11 bases, with 14 bases spanning the gap. The CDR3 loop is CASSSGPFGAFF. Written as DNA, the CDR3 is TGTGCCAGCAGCTCGGGACCATTTGGTGCTTTCTTT. The full variable domain, its missing parts supplied by reference TRBV5-8 and TRBJ1-1, is EAGVTQSPTHLIKTRGQQATLRCSPISGHTSVYWYQQALGLGLQFLLWYDEGEERNRGNFPPRFSGRQFPNYSSELNVNALELEDSALYLCASSSGPFGAFFGQGTRLTVV.

The genes are TRBV28 and TRBJ1-3; TRBD1 is a possible D gene (5 bases). Germline V lookup: CDR1 MDHEN, CDR2 SYDVKM. The length of the CDR3 is 16 residues. Trimming left V 6 bases short and J 0 bases short, with 15 bases between. This CDR3 is CASRPRVRSSGNTIYF. The DNA for the CDR3 is TGTGCCAGCAGACCCAGGGTGAGGAGCTCTGGAAACACCATATATTTT.

CDR3 sequence reads: CAISAKGTSGEGIQETQYF. For the CDR3, the DNA is TGTGCCATCAGTGCCAAGGGGACTAGCGGGGAGGGAATCCAAGAGACCCAGTACTTC. The rearrangement links TRBV10-3 to TRBJ2-5, with 13 nucleotides matching TRBD2. V was clipped by 4 bases and J by 1 base; unmatched bases: 12. Germline V gives CDR1 ENHRY, CDR2 SYGVKD. The CDR3 contains 19 residues.

As DNA, the CDR3 is TGTGCCTGGAATGACAGGGGACGCAATCAGCCCCAGCATTTT. This gives the protein CAWNDRGRNQPQHF. This chain joins TRBV30 and TRBJ1-5; 8 bases map to TRBD1. Germline assignment: CDR1 GTSNPN and CDR2 SVGIG (reference sequence). V lost 4 bases and J lost 2; bases outside the gene matches: 4. CDR3 length equals 14 residues.

J is TRBJ1-2 and V is TRBV5-4, with D possibly TRBD1 on 5 matching bases. The CDR3 loop spans 11 amino acids. The V gene's germline CDR1 is SGHNT and CDR2 YYREEE (reference sequence). V shed 4 bases and J shed 5 bases, with 6 bases lying between them. CDR3 sequence reads: CASSPGYGYTF. In DNA, the CDR3 is TGTGCCAGCAGCCCAGGGTATGGCTACACCTTC.

The chain uses TRBV2 and TRBJ1-3, with D unclear. CDR3 size: 9 residues. V lost 10 bases to trimming and J lost 7 bases, with 5 bases between them. In germline, CDR1 is SNHLY, CDR2 FYNNEI. For the CDR3, the DNA is TGTGCCACCCCCAACACCATATATTTT. As protein: CATPNTIYF.

The CDR3 nucleotides are TGTGCCAGCAGCACGGGCGGGCCTAGGGGAGAGACCCAGTACTTC. It translates to CASSTGGPRGETQYF. The V gene is TRBV7-2, the J gene TRBJ2-5; D might be TRBD1 or TRBD2, each matching 5 bases. Germline values: CDR1 SGHTA, CDR2 FQGNSA. The CDR3 has 15 residues. The V gene lost 5 bases and the J gene lost 4 bases, with 17 bases spanning the gap.

The chain uses TRBV19 and TRBJ2-7, with TRBD2 as a possible D gene (6 bases). CDR1 LNHDA and CDR2 SQIVND come from the germline V gene (reference sequence). V lost 5 bases and J 1 base, leaving 15 bases between the germline ends. This CDR3 has 15 amino acids. The CDR3 protein is CASSWTPGGSYEQYF. In nucleotides, the CDR3 is TGTGCCAGTAGTTGGACCCCCGGGGGATCCTACGAGCAGTACTTC.